The TCR beta chain under discussion was sequenced for a study of cytomegalovirus exposure and HLA in healthy donors. Study information: One earlier analysis, a look at roughly 180 million T cells, found roughly 110 million unique TCR beta sequences. Study results and limitations: Reportedly, a later analysis found an Asian-associated ancestry cluster had fewer N-insertions than the approximately 600-donor mean. With further analysis later on, most CMV-associated TCR beta chains appeared HLA-restricted.

It was with 60 Vbeta and 13 Jbeta primers that the PCR ran. Assay used: immunoSEQ multiplex PCR; TCRdb lists only in-frame clones, some missing. The sample yields under 200,000 clones, around 80% seen once. Trimming removed 5 bases from V and 0 bases from J; junction bases left unmatched: 6. Looked up from germline, CDR1 is SGHTA and CDR2 is FQGTGA. The CDR3 is made up of 16 amino acids. About this clone itself: Its matching antigen is unknown.

The clonotype was recovered from a man aged 40-50 years in good health and CMV-seronegative. This chain connects TRBV7-3 to TRBJ2-2; 7 positions match TRBD2. The sequencing sample was made of PBMCs. This CDR3 is CASSASGTTNTGELFF. CDR3 DNA sequence: TGTGCCAGCAGCGCTAGCGGCACAACGAACACCGGGGAGCTGTTTTTT.